Listed here are 14 T cell receptor beta chains from one sample, sequenced in a study of read filtering for tumor transcriptome and immune sequencing. This library used approximately 390 ng RNA and molecular barcoded adaptors spanning alpha/delta and beta/gamma chains. TCRdb reprocessed the reads via MiXCR and lists one record per CDR3 protein. The sample shows more than 35,000 distinct CDR3 sequences, roughly 15% of them seen only once. Sequenced input: a population of CD138-negative cells sorted from bone marrow. Receptors were obtained from a donor at least 40 years old with multiple myeloma.

This clonotype was seen ten or more times. This chain connects TRBV29-1 to TRBJ1-1; 8 nucleotides line up with TRBD1. Germline V gene lookup returns CDR1 SQVTM and CDR2 ANQGSEA. The J segment lost 11 bases and the V segment lost 3 bases, leaving 8 bases of the junction unmatched. The CDR3 runs 12 residues. The CDR3 here is CSVDDRGGSAFF. The CDR3 DNA reads TGCAGCGTTGATGACAGGGGAGGATCGGCTTTCTTT.

The chain couples TRBV12-3 or TRBV12-4 to TRBJ2-3; 9 nucleotides match TRBD2. The CDR3 length is 16 residues. The junction had 5 bases not matched to a gene; V was cut back by 0 bases and J by 4 bases. The CDR3 region has the DNA TGTGCCAGCAGTTTAGCCCTGGCGGGAGGGGCAGATACGCAGTATTTT. Its protein product is CASSLALAGGADTQYF.

Details on this clonotype: Since a much larger clone is just one base distant, this may be a read error. The chain links TRBV2 to TRBJ2-1; the match to TRBD2 covers 10 bases. The CDR3 spans 17 residues. CDR1 and CDR2 (germline): SNHLY, FYNNEI. The CDR3 DNA reads TGTGCCAGCAGCGAAGGACCTAGCGGGAGCCTCTACAATGAGCAGTTCTTC. This codes for CASSEGPSGSLYNEQFF.

The DNA of the CDR3 is TGTGCCAGCAGCTTGCAGGGAACGAACACCGGGGAGCTGTTTTTT. Its protein is CASSLQGTNTGELFF. The rearrangement uses TRBV5-4 and TRBJ2-2; TRBD1 is a possible D gene (5 bases). The CDR3 covers 15 residues. CDR1 and CDR2 from the germline V gene are SGHNT and YYREEE (reference sequence). V lost 1 base and J 0 bases, leaving 7 bases between the germline ends.

This clonotype was found many times. The chain has TRBV23-1 and TRBJ1-2; D is undetermined. TRBV23-1 is an open reading frame whose function is uncertain. V was clipped by 3 bases and J by 3 bases, with 8 bases between them. This CDR3 has 13 amino acids. The CDR3 protein is CASSHWQYYGYTF. CDR3 nucleotides: TGCGCCAGCAGTCATTGGCAGTACTATGGCTACACCTTC.

Ten or more counts support this clonotype. The gene calls are TRBV15 and TRBJ1-5; D gene ambiguous. The CDR3 extends over 13 amino acids. Trimming removed 6 bases from V and 5 bases from J, with 11 bases in between. Germline loops: CDR1 LNHNV, CDR2 YYDKDF (reference sequence). CDR3 sequence: CATSLTGDQPQHF. CDR3 coding DNA: TGTGCCACCAGTCTTACGGGCGATCAGCCCCAGCATTTT.

About this clonotype: Possible read error: a much larger clone is one base away. This chain joins TRBV5-1 and TRBJ2-5, with a tentative D call TRBD2 (6 bases). Germline-derived CDR1 and CDR2 are SGHRS and YFSETQ. The CDR3 has 13 residues. The CDR3 bases are TGCGTCAGCAGAAGGGCTAGCGTTGAGACCCAGTACTTC. It specifies CVSRRASVETQYF.

This clonotype was seen many times. The chain uses TRBV3-1 and TRBJ2-1, with TRBD2 matching over 7 bases. Germline values: CDR1 LGHDT, CDR2 YNNKEL (reference sequence). Losses at the gene ends were 3 bases for V and 6 bases for J; bases not matched to a gene: 14. The CDR3 length is 17 residues. CDR3 DNA: TGTGCCAGCAGCCACGGGATTTTGGGGGAGGGCCGCAATGAGCAGTTCTTC. Protein product: CASSHGILGEGRNEQFF.

Comments on this clonotype: A single base separates this from a much larger clone, so it may be a read error. The chain employs TRBV6-2 or TRBV6-3 and TRBJ1-5; TRBD1 might be the D (5 bases). The V end lost 2 bases, the J end lost 7 bases, and 9 bases lay between the germline ends. The length of the CDR3 is 13 residues. Germline-derived CDR1 and CDR2 are MNHEY and SVGEGT. The CDR3 loop reads CASSYVRDQPQHF. CDR3 sequence (DNA): TGTGCCAGCAGTTACGTGAGGGACCAGCCCCAGCATTTT.

This clonotype was counted ten times or more. The chain employs TRBV29-1 and TRBJ2-7; no clear D. This CDR3 has 11 amino acids. Germline V gene data show CDR1 as SQVTM and CDR2 as ANQGSEA. Trimming stripped 6 bases from V and 6 bases from J, with 12 bases between. The CDR3 nucleotides read TGCAGCGTGCGGACCCTCGGCGAGCAGTACTTC. Amino acids: CSVRTLGEQYF.

The table lists this clonotype with many counts. A much larger clone sits a single nucleotide away, making a read error possible. V gene TRBV7-2 combines with J gene TRBJ2-1; possible D gene TRBD2, 5 bases. CDR1 and CDR2 (germline): SGHTA, FQGNSA. The CDR3 runs 16 residues. CDR3 in amino acids: CASSLGAGRLHNGQFF. CDR3 bases: TGTGCCAGCAGCTTAGGCGCGGGCAGGCTTCACAATGGGCAGTTCTTC.

This clonotype was detected ten times or more. The rearrangement uses TRBV7-2 and TRBJ2-1; 10 bases match TRBD1. V dropped 3 bases and J dropped 8; count of bases not matched to a gene: 13. Germline assignment: CDR1 SGHTA and CDR2 FQGNSA. CDR3 length equals 17 residues. The CDR3 is CASSFMTGTGATYEQFF. The CDR3, as DNA: TGTGCCAGCAGCTTCATGACCGGGACAGGGGCAACATATGAGCAGTTCTTC.

In its sample, this clonotype was seen many times. The V gene is TRBV4-2, the J gene TRBJ1-5, with D maybe TRBD1 (5 bases). Germline V lookup: CDR1 LGHNA, CDR2 YNFKEQ. V lost 5 bases and J 2 bases, leaving 13 bases between the germline ends. CDR3 size: 15 residues. CDR3 residues: CASSAGSWGNQPQHF. The DNA for the CDR3 is TGTGCCAGCAGCGCAGGGTCCTGGGGCAATCAGCCCCAGCATTTT.

This clonotype has only one observation. V and J are TRBV27 and TRBJ2-2, with 16 bases lining up with TRBD2. J gave up 1 base and V 10 bases, and 12 bases lay outside the gene matches. CDR3 size: 19 residues. The germline CDR1 and CDR2 sequences are MNHEY and SMNVEV (reference sequence). The CDR3 sequence is CANGFQGLAGGRNTGELFF. The CDR3 DNA reads TGTGCCAACGGTTTTCAGGGACTAGCGGGAGGGAGGAACACCGGGGAGCTGTTTTTT.